Below, 7 T cell receptor beta chains from the same sample are listed, as sequenced in a study of cytomegalovirus exposure and HLA in healthy donors. Researchers ran the PCR with 60 Vbeta and 13 Jbeta primers. Profiled with immunoSEQ multiplex PCR; TCRdb holds only in-frame clones, not every one. The top ten clones hold around a fifth of a sample with 75,000 to 95,000 clones, 65% of them seen once. The sample comprised PBMCs. These receptors came from a woman in her 50s in good health and CMV-seropositive.

The chain recombines TRBV28 with TRBJ1-2, with TRBD1 matching 10 bases. Germline values: CDR1 MDHEN, CDR2 SYDVKM. The CDR3 runs 15 residues. The V and J ends lost 6 bases and 2 bases, in that order; junction bases with no gene match: 6. CDR3 coding DNA: TGTGCCAGCAGGGGGCGGACAGGGGGGAACTATGGCTACACCTTC. This gives the protein CASRGRTGGNYGYTF.

There are a few counts of this clone. The chain carries TRBV5-1 and TRBJ2-1; D ambiguous. CDR1 and CDR2 from the germline V gene are SGHRS and YFSETQ. CDR3 size: 13 residues. Deletions cut 1 base from V and 6 bases from J, with 8 bases between. The CDR3 region is CASSLTDINEQFF. The CDR3 coding sequence is TGCGCCAGCAGCTTGACTGATATCAATGAGCAGTTCTTC.

A few counts support this clone. This sequence joins TRBV7-2 and TRBJ2-3; 10 nucleotides match TRBD1. The germline V gene has CDR1 SGHTA and CDR2 FQGNSA. J gave up 4 bases and V 5 bases, and 12 bases lay outside the gene matches. CDR3 size: 17 residues. The CDR3 region has the DNA TGTGCCAGCAGCGTTTCTTATGGGACAGGGGAGCCAGATACGCAGTATTTT. Its translation: CASSVSYGTGEPDTQYF.

The sample holds one count of this clone. The rearrangement links TRBV10-2 to TRBJ1-1; D possibly corresponds to TRBD1 (6 bases). CDR3 size: 13 residues. Trimming took 2 bases from V and 12 from J, leaving 16 bases between them. The germline V gene encodes CDR1 WSHSY and CDR2 SAAADI. CDR3 amino acids: CASSETPQGLTFF. The CDR3 DNA reads TGCGCCAGCAGTGAGACCCCACAGGGTTTGACTTTCTTT.

The V call is TRBV7-2, the J call TRBJ1-3; D gene uncertain. V was pared by 3 bases and J by 1 base, with 7 bases between. The germline V gene encodes CDR1 SGHTA and CDR2 FQGNSA. This CDR3 region has 14 residues. For the CDR3, the DNA is TGTGCCAGCAGCTTCGCTAGGTCTGGAAACACCATATATTTT. Protein: CASSFARSGNTIYF.

The chain recombines TRBV19 with TRBJ2-1, with 10 bases fitting TRBD1. Germline CDR1 reads LNHDA; CDR2 reads SQIVND (reference sequence). This CDR3 spans 16 amino acids. With 7 bases clipped from V and 0 bases from J, the junction kept 6 bases outside the gene matches. Here the CDR3 DNA reads TGTGCCAGTAACGACAGGGGGCCGAGCTCCTACAATGAGCAGTTCTTC. Protein product: CASNDRGPSSYNEQFF.

This clone was found a few times. The chain combines TRBV7-8 with TRBJ1-1; the D is unclear. Germline V CDR1 and CDR2: SGHVS, FQNEAQ. The CDR3 is 13 residues long. Trimming removed 2 bases from V and 1 base from J, with 5 bases in between. The CDR3 loop reads CASSLTENTEAFF. CDR3 nucleotides: TGTGCCAGCAGCTTAACTGAGAACACTGAAGCTTTCTTT.